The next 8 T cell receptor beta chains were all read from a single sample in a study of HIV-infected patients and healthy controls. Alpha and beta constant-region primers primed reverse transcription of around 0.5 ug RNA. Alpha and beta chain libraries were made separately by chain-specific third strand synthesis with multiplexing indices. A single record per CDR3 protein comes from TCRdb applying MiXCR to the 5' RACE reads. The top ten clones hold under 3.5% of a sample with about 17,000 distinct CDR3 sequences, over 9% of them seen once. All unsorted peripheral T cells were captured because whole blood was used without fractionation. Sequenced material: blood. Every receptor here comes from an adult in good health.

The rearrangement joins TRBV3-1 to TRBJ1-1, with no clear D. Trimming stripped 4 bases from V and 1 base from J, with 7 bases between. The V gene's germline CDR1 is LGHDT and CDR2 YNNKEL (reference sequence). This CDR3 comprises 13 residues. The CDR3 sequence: CASSPPGNTEAFF. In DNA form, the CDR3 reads TGTGCCAGCAGCCCGCCGGGGAACACTGAAGCTTTCTTT.

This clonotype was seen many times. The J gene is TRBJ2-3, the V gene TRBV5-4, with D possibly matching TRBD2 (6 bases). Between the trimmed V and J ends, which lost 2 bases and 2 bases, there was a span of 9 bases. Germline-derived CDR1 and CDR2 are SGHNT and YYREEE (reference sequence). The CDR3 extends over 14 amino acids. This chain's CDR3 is CASSFRGITDTQYF. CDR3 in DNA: TGTGCCAGCAGCTTCCGGGGGATCACAGATACGCAGTATTTT.

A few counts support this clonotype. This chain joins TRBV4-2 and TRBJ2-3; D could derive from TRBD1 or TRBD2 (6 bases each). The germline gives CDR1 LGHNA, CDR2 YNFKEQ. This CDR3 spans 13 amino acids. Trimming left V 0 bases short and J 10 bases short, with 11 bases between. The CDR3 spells CASSQDVGGPQYF. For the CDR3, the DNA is TGTGCCAGCAGCCAAGATGTGGGGGGCCCGCAGTATTTT.

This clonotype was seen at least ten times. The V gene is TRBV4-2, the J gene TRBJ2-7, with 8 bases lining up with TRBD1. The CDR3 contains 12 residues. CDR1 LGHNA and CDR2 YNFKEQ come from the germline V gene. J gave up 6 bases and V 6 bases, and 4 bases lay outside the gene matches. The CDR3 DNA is TGTGCCAGCAGGGGACAGGCGGGCGAGCAGTACTTC. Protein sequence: CASRGQAGEQYF.

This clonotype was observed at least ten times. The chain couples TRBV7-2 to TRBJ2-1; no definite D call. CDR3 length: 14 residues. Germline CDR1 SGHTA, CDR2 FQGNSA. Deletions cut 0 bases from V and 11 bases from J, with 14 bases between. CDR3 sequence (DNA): TGTGCCAGCAGCTTAGCGCCCGAGGATCCAAAGCAGTTCTTC. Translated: CASSLAPEDPKQFF.

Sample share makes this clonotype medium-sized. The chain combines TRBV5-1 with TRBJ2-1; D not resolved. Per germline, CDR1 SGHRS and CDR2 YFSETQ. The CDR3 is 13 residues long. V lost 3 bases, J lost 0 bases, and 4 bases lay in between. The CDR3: CASSSPSYNEQFF. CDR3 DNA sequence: TGCGCCAGCAGCTCGCCCTCCTACAATGAGCAGTTCTTC. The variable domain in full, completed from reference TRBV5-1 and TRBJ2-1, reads KAGVTQTPRYLIKTRGQQVTLSCSPISGHRSVSWYQQTPGQGLQFLFEYFSETQRNKGNFPGRFSGRQFSNSRSEMNVSTLELGDSALYLCASSSPSYNEQFFGPGTRLTVL.

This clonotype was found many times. The CDR3 coding sequence is TGCGCCAGCAGCCGTACGACGGGAGGGAACACTGAAGCTTTCTTT. Protein sequence: CASSRTTGGNTEAFF. This sequence joins TRBV5-1 and TRBJ1-1; D ambiguous. The CDR3 is made up of 15 amino acids. From germline, CDR1 is SGHRS and CDR2 YFSETQ. The V and J ends lost 4 bases and 1 base respectively, with 14 bases between them.

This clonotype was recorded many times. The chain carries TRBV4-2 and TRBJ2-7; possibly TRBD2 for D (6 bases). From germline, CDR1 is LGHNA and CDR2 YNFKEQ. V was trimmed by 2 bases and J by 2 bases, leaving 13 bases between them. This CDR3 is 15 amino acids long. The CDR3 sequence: CASSQPGLTTYEQYF. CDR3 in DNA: TGTGCCAGCAGCCAACCGGGACTGACGACCTACGAGCAGTACTTC.